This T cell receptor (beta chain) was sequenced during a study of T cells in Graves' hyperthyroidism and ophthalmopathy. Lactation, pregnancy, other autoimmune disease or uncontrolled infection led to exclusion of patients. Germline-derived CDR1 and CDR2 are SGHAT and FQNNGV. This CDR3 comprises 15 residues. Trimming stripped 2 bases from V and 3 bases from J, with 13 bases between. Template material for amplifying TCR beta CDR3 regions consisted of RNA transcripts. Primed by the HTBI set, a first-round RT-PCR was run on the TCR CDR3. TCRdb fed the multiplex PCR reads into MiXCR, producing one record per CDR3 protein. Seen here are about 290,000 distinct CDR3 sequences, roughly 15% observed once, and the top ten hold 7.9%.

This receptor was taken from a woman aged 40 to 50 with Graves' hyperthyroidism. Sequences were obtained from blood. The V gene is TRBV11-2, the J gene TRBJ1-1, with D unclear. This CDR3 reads CASSLTGSADTEAFF. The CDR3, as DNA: TGTGCCAGCAGCTTAACCGGGTCCGCCGACACTGAAGCTTTCTTT.